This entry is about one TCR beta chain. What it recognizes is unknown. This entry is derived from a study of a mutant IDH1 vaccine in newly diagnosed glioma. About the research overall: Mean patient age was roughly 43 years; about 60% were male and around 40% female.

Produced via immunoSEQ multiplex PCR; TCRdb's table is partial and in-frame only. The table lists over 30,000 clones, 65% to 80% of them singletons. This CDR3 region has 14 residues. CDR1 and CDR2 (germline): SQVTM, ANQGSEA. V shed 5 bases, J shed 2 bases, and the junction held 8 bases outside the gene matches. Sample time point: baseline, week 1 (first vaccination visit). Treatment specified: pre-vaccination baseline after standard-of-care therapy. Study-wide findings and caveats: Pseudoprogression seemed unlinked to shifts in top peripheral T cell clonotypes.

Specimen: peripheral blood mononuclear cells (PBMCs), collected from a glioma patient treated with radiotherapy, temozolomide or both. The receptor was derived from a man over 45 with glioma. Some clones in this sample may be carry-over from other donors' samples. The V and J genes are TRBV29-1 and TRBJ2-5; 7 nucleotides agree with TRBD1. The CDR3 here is CSVRLPGQQETQYF. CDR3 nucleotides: TGCAGCGTTCGACTGCCGGGACAGCAAGAGACCCAGTACTTC. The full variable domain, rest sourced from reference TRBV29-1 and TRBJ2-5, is SAVISQKPSRDICQRGTSLTIQCQVDSQVTMMFWYRQQPGQSLTLIATANQGSEATYESGFVIDKFPISRPNLTFSTLTVSNMSPEDSSIYLCSVRLPGQQETQYFGPGTRLLVL.